The 5 T cell receptor beta chains given below trace back to one sample, sequenced in a study of T-cell reconstitution after alpha-beta-depleted transplantation in children. TCRbeta library construction was performed incorporating unique molecular identifiers. TCRdb itself ran the PCR reads through MiXCR, one entry per CDR3 protein. Counted here are around 370,000 distinct CDR3 sequences, around 15% occurring once; the ten biggest clones make up roughly two fifths. Here the sequenced sample was PBMCs, mostly from graft donor cells, taken 360 days after TCRalphabeta/CD19-depleted stem cell transplant. These receptors were obtained from a male patient aged 2-10 years who had a stem cell transplant for acute lymphoblastic leukemia, so the T cells may come from the graft donor.

The gene calls are TRBV4-3 and TRBJ2-7; no reliable D call. CDR1 LGHNA and CDR2 YSLEER come from the germline V gene. This CDR3 region has 15 residues. The V and J ends lost 4 bases and 3 bases respectively, with 16 bases between them. The CDR3 nucleotides read TGCGCCAGCAGCCTTCGCCTAAGTTCCCACTACGAGCAGTACTTC. This sequence encodes CASSLRLSSHYEQYF.

The chain links TRBV15 to TRBJ2-7; 7 nucleotides agree with TRBD1. Per the germline V gene, CDR1 is LNHNV and CDR2 is YYDKDF (reference sequence). V lost 1 base, J lost 2 bases, and 5 bases stayed unmatched. The CDR3 runs to 15 residues. The CDR3 DNA follows: TGTGCCACCAGCAGAGGCCGGGACAGAGCCTACGAGCAGTACTTC. Translated: CATSRGRDRAYEQYF.

This chain joins TRBV4-3 and TRBJ2-7, with D hard to call. The V gene's germline CDR1 is LGHNA and CDR2 YSLEER. The CDR3 totals 14 residues. The V end was cut by 1 base, the J end by 0 bases, with 7 bases between. This chain's CDR3 is CASSQGTHSYEQYF. CDR3 DNA sequence: TGCGCCAGCAGCCAAGGGACGCACTCCTACGAGCAGTACTTC.

The chain is built from TRBV4-3 and TRBJ2-7; TRBD1 agrees at 8 bases. The V segment lost 1 base and the J segment 5 bases; nucleotides outside the gene matches: 10. Per the germline V gene, CDR1 is LGHNA and CDR2 is YSLEER. The CDR3 is made up of 16 amino acids. The CDR3 here is CASSQGPLRTGHEQYF. The DNA for the CDR3 is TGCGCCAGCAGCCAAGGACCCCTAAGGACAGGGCACGAGCAGTACTTC.

This clonotype was seen repeatedly, ten times or more. The rearrangement joins TRBV7-2 to TRBJ2-5, with TRBD1 identical over 9 bases. The CDR3 sequence is 14 residues long. The V segment lost 4 bases and the J segment 6 bases; nucleotides outside the gene matches: 6. Germline CDR1 reads SGHTA; CDR2 reads FQGNSA. Written as DNA, the CDR3 is TGTGCCAGCAGCTACCGGGACAGGGTGAAGACCCAGTACTTC. Protein product: CASSYRDRVKTQYF.